The 20 T cell receptor beta chains below were found in one sample sequenced in a study of cytomegalovirus exposure and HLA in healthy donors. In the PCR, 60 Vbeta and 13 Jbeta primers were used. Using immunoSEQ multiplex PCR, the repertoire was profiled, and TCRdb retains in-frame clones only, with some absent. The sample has under 150,000 clones; 70% to 75% are singletons. The sequenced sample consisted of PBMCs. All receptors derive from a young woman in good health and CMV-seronegative.

This clone turned up a few times. The chain employs TRBV19 and TRBJ2-1; a possible D gene is TRBD2 (5 bases). V was pared by 6 bases and J by 0 bases, with 9 bases between. Germline V gene sequence: CDR1 LNHDA, CDR2 SQIVND (reference sequence). The CDR3 has 14 residues. CDR3 sequence reads: CASSVGLSYNEQFF. CDR3 sequence (DNA): TGTGCCAGTAGCGTAGGACTCTCCTACAATGAGCAGTTCTTC.

The chain joins TRBV19 to TRBJ1-1, with 8 bases fitting TRBD1. V trimming: 4 bases; J trimming: 1 base; junction bases outside the gene matches: 11. CDR3 size: 17 residues. Germline CDR1 and CDR2: LNHDA and SQIVND (reference sequence). The CDR3 spells CASSSQGAPSRNTEAFF. CDR3 bases: TGTGCCAGTAGTAGCCAGGGGGCGCCCTCCAGGAACACTGAAGCTTTCTTT.

A word on this clone: The final CDR3 position lacks the conserved phenylalanine or tryptophan, pointing to a likely read error. The chain recombines TRBV6-1 with TRBJ1-2, with D maybe TRBD1 (6 bases). Germline-derived CDR1 and CDR2 are MNHNS and SASEGT. The V and J ends lost 3 bases and 7 bases respectively, with 15 bases between them. CDR3 length equals 14 residues. CDR3 protein: CASSDTQGVSGYTV. The DNA for the CDR3 is TGTGCCAGCAGTGACACACAGGGTGTCTCTGGCTACACCGTC.

The chain links TRBV6-1 to TRBJ1-6; D might be TRBD1 (6 bases). V lost 3 bases, J lost 10 bases, and 16 bases lay in between. The CDR3 has 15 amino acids. Germline V lookup: CDR1 MNHNS, CDR2 SASEGT. The CDR3, as DNA: TGTGCCAGCAGTGAGGCAGGGGCCCCCTTCTCACCCCTCCACTTT. Residues: CASSEAGAPFSPLHF.

This clone has only a few counts. The chain links TRBV13 to TRBJ2-7; the D gene is possibly TRBD2 (6 bases). This CDR3 contains 15 residues. The V end lost 6 bases, the J end lost 3 bases, and 18 bases lay between the germline ends. Germline values: CDR1 PRHDT, CDR2 FYEKMQ (reference sequence). Here the CDR3 reads CASSQQRLGLYEQYF. The CDR3 DNA follows: TGTGCCAGCAGTCAACAACGACTAGGTCTCTACGAGCAGTACTTC.

The chain uses TRBV2 and TRBJ2-1, with 10 bases fitting TRBD1. The CDR3 covers 15 residues. Germline V gene data show CDR1 as SNHLY and CDR2 as FYNNEI. The J segment lost 3 bases and the V segment lost 4 bases, leaving 3 bases of the junction unmatched. CDR3 bases: TGTGCCAGCAGTGGGGGACAGGGGAGCTACAATGAGCAGTTCTTC. Amino acids: CASSGGQGSYNEQFF.

The V and J genes are TRBV5-1 and TRBJ1-1; 10 bases match TRBD1. Trimming took 6 bases from V and 0 from J; bases not matched to a gene: 8. Germline V gives CDR1 SGHRS, CDR2 YFSETQ. CDR3 length: 16 residues. The CDR3 here is CASTPGTGVMNTEAFF. CDR3 nucleotides: TGCGCCAGCACCCCCGGGACAGGGGTAATGAACACTGAAGCTTTCTTT.

The chain has TRBV30 and TRBJ1-5; perhaps TRBD1 as D (6 bases). CDR3 length: 13 amino acids. V dropped 2 bases and J dropped 5 bases, with 10 bases sitting between them. Germline values: CDR1 GTSNPN, CDR2 SVGIG (reference sequence). In DNA form, the CDR3 reads TGTGCCTGGAGTCGTGGGGGCCATCAGCCCCAGCATTTT. Encoded protein: CAWSRGGHQPQHF.

This clone was observed a handful of times. V is TRBV28 and J is TRBJ1-2; 7 bases line up with TRBD1. CDR3 length: 15 amino acids. Per germline, CDR1 MDHEN and CDR2 SYDVKM. V lost 4 bases, J lost 5 bases, and 10 bases stayed unmatched. In nucleotides, the CDR3 is TGTGCCAGCAGTTCCTGGACAGGCCGACCATATGGCTACACCTTC. Translation gives CASSSWTGRPYGYTF.

V usage is TRBV2 and J usage is TRBJ1-1; D may be TRBD1 (5 bases). Germline assignment: CDR1 SNHLY and CDR2 FYNNEI. The CDR3 loop spans 17 amino acids. V was trimmed by 2 bases and J by 4 bases, leaving 20 bases between them. The CDR3 DNA sequence: TGTGCCAGCAGTGAATCTTATTCTCCCAGGGAGGGCACTGAAGCTTTCTTT. As protein: CASSESYSPREGTEAFF.

This chain connects TRBV5-6 to TRBJ1-5, with TRBD1 matching 10 bases. The germline V gene has CDR1 SGHDT and CDR2 YYEEEE. There are 16 residues in the CDR3. With 6 bases clipped from V and 3 bases from J, the junction kept 9 bases outside the gene matches. The CDR3 reads CASTSRTGGFNQPQHF. CDR3 bases: TGTGCCAGCACCTCAAGGACAGGGGGTTTCAATCAGCCCCAGCATTTT.

The chain uses TRBV27 and TRBJ2-3, with 10 nucleotides matching TRBD2. The germline gives CDR1 MNHEY, CDR2 SMNVEV (reference sequence). The ends lost 0 bases at V and 2 bases at J; junction bases unmatched: 8. The CDR3 contains 18 residues. The CDR3 spells CASSLSGRGLAITDTQYF. CDR3 coding DNA: TGTGCCAGCAGTTTATCGGGGCGGGGACTAGCGATCACAGATACGCAGTATTTT.

The V and J genes are TRBV7-9 and TRBJ1-1; no definite D call. Between the trimmed V and J ends, which lost 11 bases and 4 bases, there was a span of 17 bases. This CDR3 region has 13 residues. Germline lookup yields CDR1 SEHNR and CDR2 FQNEAQ (reference sequence). CDR3 bases: TGTGCCGGCCGCGGAGGGCCCGGCACTGAAGCTTTCTTT. The encoded protein is CAGRGGPGTEAFF.

CDR3 loop: CASRPLPGQSNRSTDTQYF. In DNA form, the CDR3 reads TGTGCCAGCAGACCCCTCCCGGGACAGTCCAACCGAAGCACAGATACGCAGTATTTT. The V gene is TRBV2, the J gene TRBJ2-3; TRBD1 agrees at 7 bases. Germline assignment: CDR1 SNHLY and CDR2 FYNNEI. Unmatched junction bases numbered 18, after V lost 6 bases and J lost 0 bases. This CDR3 is 19 amino acids long.

The V call is TRBV28, the J call TRBJ1-5; tentatively, D is TRBD1 (5 bases). The CDR3 loop spans 14 amino acids. CDR1 is MDHEN and CDR2 is SYDVKM in the germline V gene. V gave up 7 bases and J gave up 3 bases, with 13 bases separating them. CDR3 DNA: TGTGCCAGCAACTTGGGGGGTCCCAATCAGCCCCAGCATTTT. This codes for CASNLGGPNQPQHF.

The DNA of the CDR3 is TGTGCCAGCAGGACCGAGGGGAACACCGGGGAGCTGTTTTTT. Translating gives CASRTEGNTGELFF. This chain links TRBV28 with TRBJ2-2, with TRBD2 as a possible D gene (5 bases). With 6 bases removed from V and 1 base from J, the gap between germline ends came to 9 bases. CDR1 is MDHEN and CDR2 is SYDVKM in the germline V gene. CDR3 size: 14 residues.

This clone came up a few times. V is TRBV6-5 and J is TRBJ1-4; D call uncertain. CDR1 and CDR2 (germline): MNHEY, SVGAGI. This CDR3 has 16 amino acids. Between the trimmed V and J ends, which lost 3 bases and 4 bases, there was a span of 15 bases. Written as DNA, the CDR3 is TGTGCCAGCAGTTATAGGCAGGCTCCGCGTAATGAAAAACTGTTTTTT. Translated: CASSYRQAPRNEKLFF.

This clone was counted a few times. The chain has TRBV5-1 and TRBJ2-1; 9 bases line up with TRBD2. Germline CDR1 and CDR2: SGHRS and YFSETQ. V gave up 0 bases and J gave up 7 bases; unmatched junction bases: 8. The CDR3 sequence is 16 residues long. Here the CDR3 reads CASSLVAGGDWNEQFF. Written as DNA, the CDR3 is TGCGCCAGCAGCTTGGTTGCGGGGGGGGACTGGAATGAGCAGTTCTTC.

CDR3 DNA: TGTGCCAGCAGTTTTGGCCAGCGGACCTACGAGCAGTACTTC. Translating it yields CASSFGQRTYEQYF. V gene TRBV28 combines with J gene TRBJ2-7; D might be TRBD2 (5 bases). Trimming removed 3 bases from V and 2 bases from J, with 11 bases in between. Germline-derived CDR1 and CDR2 are MDHEN and SYDVKM. The CDR3 is 14 residues long.

The chain joins TRBV6-1 to TRBJ1-5; TRBD1 aligns across 7 bases. J gave up 2 bases and V 1 base, and 2 bases lay outside the gene matches. CDR1 MNHNS and CDR2 SASEGT come from the germline V gene. The length of the CDR3 is 15 residues. CDR3 sequence reads: CASSEGQGGNQPQHF. In DNA, the CDR3 is TGTGCCAGCAGTGAAGGGCAGGGGGGCAATCAGCCCCAGCATTTT.